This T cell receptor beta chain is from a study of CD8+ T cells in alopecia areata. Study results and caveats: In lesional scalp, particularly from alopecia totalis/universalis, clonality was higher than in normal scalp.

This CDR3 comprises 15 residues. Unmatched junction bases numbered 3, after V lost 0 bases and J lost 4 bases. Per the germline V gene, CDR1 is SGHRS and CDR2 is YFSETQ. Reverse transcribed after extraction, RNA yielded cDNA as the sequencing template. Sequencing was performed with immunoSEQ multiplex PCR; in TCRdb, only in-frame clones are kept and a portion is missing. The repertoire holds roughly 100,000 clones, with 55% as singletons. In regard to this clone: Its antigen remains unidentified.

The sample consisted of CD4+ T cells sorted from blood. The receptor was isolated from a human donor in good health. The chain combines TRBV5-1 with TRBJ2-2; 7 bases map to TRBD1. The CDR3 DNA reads TGCGCCAGCAGCTTGGGGACAGGCTCCACCGGGGAGCTGTTTTTT. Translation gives CASSLGTGSTGELFF. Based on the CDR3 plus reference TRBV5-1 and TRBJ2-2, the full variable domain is KAGVTQTPRYLIKTRGQQVTLSCSPISGHRSVSWYQQTPGQGLQFLFEYFSETQRNKGNFPGRFSGRQFSNSRSEMNVSTLELGDSALYLCASSLGTGSTGELFFGEGSRLTVL.